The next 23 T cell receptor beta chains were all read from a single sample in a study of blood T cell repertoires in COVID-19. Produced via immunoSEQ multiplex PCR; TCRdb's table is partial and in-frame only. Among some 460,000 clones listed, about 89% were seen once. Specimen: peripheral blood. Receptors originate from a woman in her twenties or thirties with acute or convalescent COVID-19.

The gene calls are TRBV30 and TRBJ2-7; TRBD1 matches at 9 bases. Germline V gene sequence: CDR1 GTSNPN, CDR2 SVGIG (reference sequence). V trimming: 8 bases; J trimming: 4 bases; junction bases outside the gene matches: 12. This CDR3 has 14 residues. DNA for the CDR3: TGTGCCGGAGCGGCGGGACAGGGTATGTACGAGCAGTACTTC. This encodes CAGAAGQGMYEQYF.

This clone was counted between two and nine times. The CDR3 DNA is TGTGCCAGCAGCGAGACCGGACAGGGGGTTAATGAAAAACTGTTTTTT. Residues: CASSETGQGVNEKLFF. V and J are TRBV9 and TRBJ1-4; the match to TRBD1 covers 10 bases. CDR3 length equals 16 residues. With V trimmed by 3 bases and J by 4 bases, 6 bases remained unmatched. Germline-derived CDR1 and CDR2 are SGDLS and YYNGEE.

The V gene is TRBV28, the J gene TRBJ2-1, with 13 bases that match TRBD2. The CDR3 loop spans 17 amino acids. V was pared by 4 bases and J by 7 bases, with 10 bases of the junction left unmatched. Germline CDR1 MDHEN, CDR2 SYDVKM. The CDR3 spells CASSSNGLAGAWNEQFF. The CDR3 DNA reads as TGTGCCAGCAGTTCAAACGGACTAGCGGGGGCCTGGAATGAGCAGTTCTTC.

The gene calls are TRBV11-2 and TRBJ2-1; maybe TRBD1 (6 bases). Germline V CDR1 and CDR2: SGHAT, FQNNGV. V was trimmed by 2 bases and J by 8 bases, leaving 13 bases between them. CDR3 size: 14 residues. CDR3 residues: CASSLFGGAYEQFF. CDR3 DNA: TGTGCCAGCAGCTTATTTGGGGGCGCATATGAGCAGTTCTTC.

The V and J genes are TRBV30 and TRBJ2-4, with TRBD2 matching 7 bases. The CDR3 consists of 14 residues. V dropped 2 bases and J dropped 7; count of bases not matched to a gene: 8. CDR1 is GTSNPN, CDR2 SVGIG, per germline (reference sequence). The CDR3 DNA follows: TGTGCCTGGAGTCCTGGACTAGTATCGAACATTCAGTACTTC. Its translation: CAWSPGLVSNIQYF.

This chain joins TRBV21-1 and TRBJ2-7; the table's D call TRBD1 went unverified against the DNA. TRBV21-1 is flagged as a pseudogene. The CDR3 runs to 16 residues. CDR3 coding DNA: TGTGCCAGCAGCATCCTAACAGACCTATTATCCTACGAGCAGTACTTC. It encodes CASSILTDLLSYEQYF.

This chain's CDR3 is CASSQGGILWYF. The DNA for the CDR3 is TGTGCCAGCAGCCAAGGAGGGATCCTGTGGTATTTT. The chain recombines TRBV14 with TRBJ2-3, with D perhaps matching TRBD2 (5 bases). V shed 1 base and J shed 14 bases, with 13 bases lying between them. Germline CDR1 is SGHDN and CDR2 is FVKESK. This CDR3 is built from 12 residues.

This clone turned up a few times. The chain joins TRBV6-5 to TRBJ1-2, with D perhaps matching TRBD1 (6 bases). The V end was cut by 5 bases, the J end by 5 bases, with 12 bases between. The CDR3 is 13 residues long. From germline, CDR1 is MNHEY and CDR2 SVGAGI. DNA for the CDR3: TGTGCCAGCAGTCCAGGGGCCTATTATGGCTACACCTTC. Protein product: CASSPGAYYGYTF.

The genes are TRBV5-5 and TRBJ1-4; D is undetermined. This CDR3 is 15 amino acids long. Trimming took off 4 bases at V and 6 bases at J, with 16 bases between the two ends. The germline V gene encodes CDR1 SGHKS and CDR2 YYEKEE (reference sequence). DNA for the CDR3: TGTGCCAGCAGCCCCCGAGAGGGTGCTTATGAAAAACTGTTTTTT. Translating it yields CASSPREGAYEKLFF.

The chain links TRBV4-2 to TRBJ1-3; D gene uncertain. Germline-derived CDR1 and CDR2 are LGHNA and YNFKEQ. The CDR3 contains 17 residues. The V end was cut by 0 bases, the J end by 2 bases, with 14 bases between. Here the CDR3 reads CASSQDPAREAGNTIYF. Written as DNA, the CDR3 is TGTGCCAGCAGCCAAGATCCGGCCCGGGAAGCTGGAAACACCATATATTTT.

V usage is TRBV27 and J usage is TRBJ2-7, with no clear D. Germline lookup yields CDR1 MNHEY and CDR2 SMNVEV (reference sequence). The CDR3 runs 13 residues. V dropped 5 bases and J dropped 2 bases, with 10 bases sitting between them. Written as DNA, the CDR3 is TGTGCCAGCAGTGGGCAATGGCCCTACGAGCAGTACTTC. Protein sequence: CASSGQWPYEQYF.

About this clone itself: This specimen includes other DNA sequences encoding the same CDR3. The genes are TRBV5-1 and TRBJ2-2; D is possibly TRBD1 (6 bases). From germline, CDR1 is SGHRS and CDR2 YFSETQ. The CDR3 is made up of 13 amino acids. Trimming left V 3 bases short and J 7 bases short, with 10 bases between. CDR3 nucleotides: TGCGCCAGCAGCTCCCAGGGGAACGGGGAGCTGTTTTTT. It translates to CASSSQGNGELFF.

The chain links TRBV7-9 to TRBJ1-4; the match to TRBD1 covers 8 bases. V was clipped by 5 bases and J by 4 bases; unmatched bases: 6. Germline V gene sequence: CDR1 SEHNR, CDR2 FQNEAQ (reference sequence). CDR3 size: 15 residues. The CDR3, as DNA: TGTGCCAGCAGCGCCCAGGGGGCGGGTAATGAAAAACTGTTTTTT. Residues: CASSAQGAGNEKLFF.

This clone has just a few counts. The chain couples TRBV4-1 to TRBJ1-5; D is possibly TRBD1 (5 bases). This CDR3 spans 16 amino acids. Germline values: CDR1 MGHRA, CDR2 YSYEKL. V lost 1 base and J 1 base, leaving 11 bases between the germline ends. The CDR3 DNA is TGCGCCAGCAGCCAAGTGTATGGGGGGAGCAATCAGCCCCAGCATTTT. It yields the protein CASSQVYGGSNQPQHF.

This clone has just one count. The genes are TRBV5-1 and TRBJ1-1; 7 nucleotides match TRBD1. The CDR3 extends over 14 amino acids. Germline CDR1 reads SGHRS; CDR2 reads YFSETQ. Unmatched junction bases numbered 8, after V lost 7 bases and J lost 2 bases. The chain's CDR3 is CASGVTGFNTEAFF. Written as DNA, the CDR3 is TGCGCCAGCGGAGTGACAGGGTTTAACACTGAAGCTTTCTTT.

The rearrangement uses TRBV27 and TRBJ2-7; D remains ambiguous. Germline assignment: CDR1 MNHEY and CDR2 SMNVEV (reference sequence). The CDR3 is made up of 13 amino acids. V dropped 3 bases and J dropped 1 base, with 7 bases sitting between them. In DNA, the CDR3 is TGTGCCAGCAGTTTTGGCCCTTCCTACGAGCAGTACTTC. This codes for CASSFGPSYEQYF.

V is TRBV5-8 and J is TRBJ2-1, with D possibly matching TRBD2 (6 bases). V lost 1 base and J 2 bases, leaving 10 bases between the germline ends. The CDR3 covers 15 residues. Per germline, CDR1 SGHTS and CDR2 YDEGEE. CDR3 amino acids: CASSLLRGPYNEQFF. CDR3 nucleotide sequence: TGTGCCAGCAGCTTGCTGCGGGGTCCCTACAATGAGCAGTTCTTC.

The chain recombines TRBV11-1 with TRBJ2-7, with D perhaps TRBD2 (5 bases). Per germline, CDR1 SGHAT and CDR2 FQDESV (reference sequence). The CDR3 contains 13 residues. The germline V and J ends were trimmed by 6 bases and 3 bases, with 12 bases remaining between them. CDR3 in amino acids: CASRGSGNYEQYF. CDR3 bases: TGTGCCAGCAGAGGGTCGGGGAACTACGAGCAGTACTTC. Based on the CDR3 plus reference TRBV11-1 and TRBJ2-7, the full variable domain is EAEVAQSPRYKITEKSQAVAFWCDPISGHATLYWYRQILGQGPELLVQFQDESVVDDSQLPKDRFSAERLKGVDSTLKIQPAELGDSAMYLCASRGSGNYEQYFGPGTRLTVT.

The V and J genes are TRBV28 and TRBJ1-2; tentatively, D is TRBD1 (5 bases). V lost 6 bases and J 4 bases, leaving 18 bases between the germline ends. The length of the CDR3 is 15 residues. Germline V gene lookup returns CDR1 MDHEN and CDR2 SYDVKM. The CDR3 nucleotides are TGTGCCAGCAGCCGAAGACAGAGGACTACCTATGGCTACACCTTC. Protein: CASSRRQRTTYGYTF.

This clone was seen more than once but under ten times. This CDR3 is CASSLRWTENTEAFF. The CDR3 DNA follows: TGTGCCAGCAGTTTACGATGGACAGAGAACACTGAAGCTTTCTTT. The chain combines TRBV27 with TRBJ1-1; TRBD1 is a possible D gene (6 bases). V lost 2 bases, J lost 1 base, and 11 bases lay in between. The V gene's germline CDR1 is MNHEY and CDR2 SMNVEV (reference sequence). This CDR3 has 15 amino acids.

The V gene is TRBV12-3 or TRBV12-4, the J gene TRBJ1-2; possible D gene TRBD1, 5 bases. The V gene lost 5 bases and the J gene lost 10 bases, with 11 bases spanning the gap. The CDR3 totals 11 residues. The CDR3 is CASSPGGVYTF. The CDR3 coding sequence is TGTGCCAGCAGTCCAGGAGGGGTCTACACCTTC.

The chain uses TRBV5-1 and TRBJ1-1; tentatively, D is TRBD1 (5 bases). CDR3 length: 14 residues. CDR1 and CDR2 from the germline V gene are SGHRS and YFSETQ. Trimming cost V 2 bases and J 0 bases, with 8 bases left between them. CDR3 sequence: CASSLGVLNTEAFF. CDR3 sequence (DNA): TGCGCCAGCAGCTTAGGGGTCTTGAACACTGAAGCTTTCTTT. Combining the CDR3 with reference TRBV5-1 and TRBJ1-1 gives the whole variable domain KAGVTQTPRYLIKTRGQQVTLSCSPISGHRSVSWYQQTPGQGLQFLFEYFSETQRNKGNFPGRFSGRQFSNSRSEMNVSTLELGDSALYLCASSLGVLNTEAFFGQGTRLTVV.

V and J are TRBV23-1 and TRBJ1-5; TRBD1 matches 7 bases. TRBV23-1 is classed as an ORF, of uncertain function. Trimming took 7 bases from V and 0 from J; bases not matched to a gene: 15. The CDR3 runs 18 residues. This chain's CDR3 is CASNSGQTLPYSNQPQHF. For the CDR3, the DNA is TGCGCCAGCAACTCGGGACAGACTTTACCCTATAGCAATCAGCCCCAGCATTTT.